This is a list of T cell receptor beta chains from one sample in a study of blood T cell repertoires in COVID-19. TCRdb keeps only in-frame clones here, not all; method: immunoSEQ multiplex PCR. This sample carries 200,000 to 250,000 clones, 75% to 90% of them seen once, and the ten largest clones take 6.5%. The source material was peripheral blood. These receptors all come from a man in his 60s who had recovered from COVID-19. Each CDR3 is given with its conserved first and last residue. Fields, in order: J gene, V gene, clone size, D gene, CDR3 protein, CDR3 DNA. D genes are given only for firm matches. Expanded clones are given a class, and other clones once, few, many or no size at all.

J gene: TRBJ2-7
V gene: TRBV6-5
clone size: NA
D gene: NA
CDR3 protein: CASSYSVAGAYEQYF
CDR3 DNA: TGTGCCAGCAGTTACTCTGTGGCGGGCGCCTACGAGCAGTACTTC

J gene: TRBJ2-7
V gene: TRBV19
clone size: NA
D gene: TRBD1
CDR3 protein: CASSLSDRPRVYEQYF
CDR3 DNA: TGTGCCAGTAGTTTATCGGACAGGCCGCGGGTGTACGAGCAGTACTTC

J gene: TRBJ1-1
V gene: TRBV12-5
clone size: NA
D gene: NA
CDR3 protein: CASGLVTGGWTEAFF
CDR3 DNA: TGTGCTAGTGGTTTGGTAACGGGGGGGTGGACTGAAGCTTTCTTT

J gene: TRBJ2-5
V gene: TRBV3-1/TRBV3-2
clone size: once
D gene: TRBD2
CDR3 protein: CASSPYGSSGGAAETQYF
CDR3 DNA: TGTGCCAGCAGCCCGTATGGAAGTAGCGGGGGGGCGGCTGAGACCCAGTACTTC

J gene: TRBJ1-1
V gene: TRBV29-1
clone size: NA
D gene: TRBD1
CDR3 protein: CSGGQGYSEAFF
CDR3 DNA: TGCAGCGGAGGACAGGGGTACAGTGAAGCTTTCTTT

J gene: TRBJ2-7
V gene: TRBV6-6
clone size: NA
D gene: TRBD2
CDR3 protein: CASSSGTSIYEQYF
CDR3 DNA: TGTGCCAGCAGTTCCGGGACTAGCATCTACGAGCAGTACTTC

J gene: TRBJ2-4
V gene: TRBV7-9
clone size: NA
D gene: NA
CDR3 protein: CASSLAEMAGVTKNIQYF
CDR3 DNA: TGTGCCAGCAGCTTAGCGGAGATGGCAGGGGTAACCAAAAACATTCAGTACTTC

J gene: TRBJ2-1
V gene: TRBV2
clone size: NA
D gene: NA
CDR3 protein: CASSDRAAGNEQFF
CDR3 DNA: TGTGCCAGCAGTGATCGAGCGGCGGGCAATGAGCAGTTCTTC

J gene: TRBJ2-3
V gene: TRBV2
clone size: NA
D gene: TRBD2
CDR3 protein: CASWGGEGTDTQYF
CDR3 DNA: TGTGCCAGCTGGGGAGGGGAAGGCACAGATACGCAGTATTTT

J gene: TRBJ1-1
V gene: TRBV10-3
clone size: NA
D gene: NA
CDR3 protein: CAISESTRRGTEAFF
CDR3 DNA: TGTGCCATCAGTGAGTCGACCAGGAGGGGCACTGAAGCTTTCTTT

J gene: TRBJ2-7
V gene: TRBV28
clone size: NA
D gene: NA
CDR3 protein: CASSLGLPSYEQYF
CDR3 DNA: TGTGCCAGCAGTTTGGGGCTACCTAGCTACGAGCAGTACTTC

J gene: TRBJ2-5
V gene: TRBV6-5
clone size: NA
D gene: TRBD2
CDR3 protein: CASSWGPAGGPETQYF
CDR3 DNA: TGTGCCAGCAGTTGGGGCCCGGCGGGGGGGCCAGAGACCCAGTACTTC

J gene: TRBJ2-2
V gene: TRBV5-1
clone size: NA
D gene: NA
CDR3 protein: CASSPGDTGELFF
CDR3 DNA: TGCGCCAGCAGCCCCGGGGACACCGGGGAGCTGTTTTTT

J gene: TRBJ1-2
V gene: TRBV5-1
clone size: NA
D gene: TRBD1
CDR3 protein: CASRRASRDSYGYTF
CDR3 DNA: TGCGCCAGCAGACGCGCCTCTCGGGACAGCTATGGCTACACCTTC

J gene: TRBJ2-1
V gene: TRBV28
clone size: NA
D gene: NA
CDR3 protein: CASSFPSGYSYNEQFF
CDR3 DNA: TGTGCCAGCAGTTTTCCCAGCGGATACTCCTACAATGAGCAGTTCTTC

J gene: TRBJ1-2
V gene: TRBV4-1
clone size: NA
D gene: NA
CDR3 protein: CASSQDLAGIGYTF
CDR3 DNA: TGCGCCAGCAGCCAAGATTTGGCAGGGATCGGCTACACCTTC

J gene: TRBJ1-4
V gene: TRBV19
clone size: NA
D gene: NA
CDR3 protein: CASSPTGRGEKLFF
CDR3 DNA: TGTGCCAGTAGCCCCACAGGGAGAGGTGAAAAACTGTTTTTT

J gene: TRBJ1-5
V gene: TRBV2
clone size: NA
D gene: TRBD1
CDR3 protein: CASAGQVPYSNQPQHF
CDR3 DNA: TGTGCCAGCGCCGGACAGGTTCCCTATAGCAATCAGCCCCAGCATTTT

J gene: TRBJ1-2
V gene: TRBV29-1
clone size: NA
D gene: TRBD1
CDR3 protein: CSVVGQGSYTF
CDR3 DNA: TGCAGCGTCGTCGGACAGGGGAGCTACACCTTC

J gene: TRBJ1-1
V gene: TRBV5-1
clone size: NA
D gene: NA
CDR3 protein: CASTLRKNTEAFF
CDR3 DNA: TGCGCCAGCACCCTGAGGAAGAACACTGAAGCTTTCTTT

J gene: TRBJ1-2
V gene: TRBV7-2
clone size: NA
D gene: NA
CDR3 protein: CASSLSGAQRGYTF
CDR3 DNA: TGTGCCAGCAGCTTAAGCGGAGCCCAACGTGGCTACACCTTC

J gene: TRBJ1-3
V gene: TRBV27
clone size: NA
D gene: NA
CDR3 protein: CASSRDWRNGNTIYF
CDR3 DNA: TGTGCCAGCAGCCGGGACTGGCGGAACGGAAACACCATATATTTT

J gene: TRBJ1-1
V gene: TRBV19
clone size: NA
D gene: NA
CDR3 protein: CASSIFSLTGAPRTEAFF
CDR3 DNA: TGTGCCAGTTCTATTTTTTCGTTGACGGGTGCACCTAGGACTGAAGCTTTCTTT

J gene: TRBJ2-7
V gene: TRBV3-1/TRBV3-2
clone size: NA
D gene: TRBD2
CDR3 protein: CASSQDWASGLYEQYF
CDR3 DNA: TGTGCCAGCAGCCAAGATTGGGCTAGCGGGCTCTACGAGCAGTACTTC

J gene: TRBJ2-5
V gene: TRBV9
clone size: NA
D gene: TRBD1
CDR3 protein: CASSVGAWDSRETQYF
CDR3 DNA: TGTGCCAGCAGCGTAGGTGCTTGGGACAGTCGGGAGACCCAGTACTTC

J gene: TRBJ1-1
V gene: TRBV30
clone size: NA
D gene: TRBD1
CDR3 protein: CAWSVRGHFSEAFF
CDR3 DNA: TGTGCCTGGAGTGTTAGGGGGCATTTCTCTGAAGCTTTCTTT

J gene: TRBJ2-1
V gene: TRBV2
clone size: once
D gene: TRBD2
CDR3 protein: CASSAFGREMGFF
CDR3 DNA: TGTGCCAGCAGTGCCTTTGGGCGGGAGATGGGGTTCTTC

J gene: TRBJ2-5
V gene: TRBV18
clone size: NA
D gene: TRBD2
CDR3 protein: CASSPLGGRETQYF
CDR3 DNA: TGTGCCAGCTCACCCCTCGGGGGGAGAGAGACCCAGTACTTC

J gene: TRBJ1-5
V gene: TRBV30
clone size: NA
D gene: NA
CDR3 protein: CAWSETGNQPQHF
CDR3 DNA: TGTGCCTGGAGTGAAACAGGGAATCAGCCCCAGCATTTT

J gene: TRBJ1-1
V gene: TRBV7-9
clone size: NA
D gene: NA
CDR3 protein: CASSSQGITEAFF
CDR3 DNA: TGTGCCAGCAGCTCACAGGGAATCACTGAAGCTTTCTTT

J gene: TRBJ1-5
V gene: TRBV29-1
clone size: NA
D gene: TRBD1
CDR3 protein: CSVGQGAQPQHF
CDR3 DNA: TGCAGCGTTGGACAGGGGGCGCAGCCCCAGCATTTT

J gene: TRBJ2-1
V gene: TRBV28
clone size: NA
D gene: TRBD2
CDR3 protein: CASTPGQGGLAGYNEQFF
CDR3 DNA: TGTGCCAGCACCCCGGGACAGGGAGGACTAGCGGGCTACAATGAGCAGTTCTTC

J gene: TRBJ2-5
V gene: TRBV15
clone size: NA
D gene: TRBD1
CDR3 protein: CATRPVRTGGGETQYF
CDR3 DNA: TGTGCCACCCGCCCCGTTAGGACAGGGGGCGGAGAGACCCAGTACTTC

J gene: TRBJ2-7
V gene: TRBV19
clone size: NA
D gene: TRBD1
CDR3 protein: CASSAPGQGYEQYF
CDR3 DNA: TGTGCCAGCTCCGCTCCGGGACAGGGGTACGAGCAGTACTTC

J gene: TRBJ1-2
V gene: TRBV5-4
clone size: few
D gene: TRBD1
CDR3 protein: CASSLDRGQGYTF
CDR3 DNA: TGTGCCAGCAGTCTGGACAGGGGGCAGGGCTACACCTTC